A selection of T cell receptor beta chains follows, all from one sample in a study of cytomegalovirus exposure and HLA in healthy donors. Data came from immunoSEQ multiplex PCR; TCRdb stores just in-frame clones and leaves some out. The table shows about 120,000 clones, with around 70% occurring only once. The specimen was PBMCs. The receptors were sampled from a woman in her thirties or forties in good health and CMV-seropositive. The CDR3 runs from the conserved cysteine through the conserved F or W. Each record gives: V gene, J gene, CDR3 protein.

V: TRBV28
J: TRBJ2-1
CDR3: CASSGSYNEQFF

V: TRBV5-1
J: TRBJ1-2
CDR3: CASSLDLGEGGYTF

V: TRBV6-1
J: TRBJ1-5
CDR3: CASSNRDRKNQPQHF

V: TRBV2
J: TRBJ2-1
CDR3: CASSESLFSGLVVF

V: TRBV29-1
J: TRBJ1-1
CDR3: CSVVYGTEAFF

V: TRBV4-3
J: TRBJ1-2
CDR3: CASSQWSGQGMVGGYTF

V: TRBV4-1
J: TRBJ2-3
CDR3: CASSQGQGRDTQYF

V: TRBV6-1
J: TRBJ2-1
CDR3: CASSAGASGYNEQFF

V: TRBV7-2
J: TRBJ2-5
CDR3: CASSYRDWNEKETQYF

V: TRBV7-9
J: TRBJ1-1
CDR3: CASSSRQDSTEAFF

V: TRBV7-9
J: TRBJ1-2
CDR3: CASSPPTGDGYTF

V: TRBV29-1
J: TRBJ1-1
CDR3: CSVEVRQGGREAFF

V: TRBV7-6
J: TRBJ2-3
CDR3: CASSPRLTTDTQYF

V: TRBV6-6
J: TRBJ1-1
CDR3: CASRNIQNLNTEAFF

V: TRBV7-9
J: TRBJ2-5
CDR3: CASSAGQGSGTQYF

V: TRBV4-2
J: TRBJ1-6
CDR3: CASSQDGRTGDRPGSPLHF

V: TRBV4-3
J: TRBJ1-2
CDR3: CASSQAPATPSAGGYTF

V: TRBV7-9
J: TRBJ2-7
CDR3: CASSLARTSGSYEQYF

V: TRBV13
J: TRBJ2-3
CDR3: CASSHGTRTDTQYF

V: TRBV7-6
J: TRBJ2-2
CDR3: CASSLMGAAGELFF

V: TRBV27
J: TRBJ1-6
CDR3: CASSSGTGSSPLHF

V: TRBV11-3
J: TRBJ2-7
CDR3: CASSLGGVREQYF

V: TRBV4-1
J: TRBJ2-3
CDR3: CASSQQGLSTDTQYF

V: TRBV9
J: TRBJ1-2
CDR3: CASSVDARVYGYTF